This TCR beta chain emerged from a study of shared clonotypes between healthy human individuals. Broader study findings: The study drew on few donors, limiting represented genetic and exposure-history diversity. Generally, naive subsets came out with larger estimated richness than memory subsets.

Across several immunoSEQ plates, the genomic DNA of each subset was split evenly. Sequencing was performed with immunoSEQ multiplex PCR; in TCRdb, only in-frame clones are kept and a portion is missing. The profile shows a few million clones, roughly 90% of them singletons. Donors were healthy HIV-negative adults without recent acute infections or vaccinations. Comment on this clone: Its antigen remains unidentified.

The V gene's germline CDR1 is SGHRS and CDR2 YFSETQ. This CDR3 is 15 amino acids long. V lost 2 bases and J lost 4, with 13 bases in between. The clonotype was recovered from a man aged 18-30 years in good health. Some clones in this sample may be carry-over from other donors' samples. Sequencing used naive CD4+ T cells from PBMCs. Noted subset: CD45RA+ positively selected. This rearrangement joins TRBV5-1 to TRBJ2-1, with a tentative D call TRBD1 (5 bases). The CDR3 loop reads CASSFRQQIYNEQFF. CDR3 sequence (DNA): TGCGCCAGCAGCTTTCGACAGCAGATATACAATGAGCAGTTCTTC.